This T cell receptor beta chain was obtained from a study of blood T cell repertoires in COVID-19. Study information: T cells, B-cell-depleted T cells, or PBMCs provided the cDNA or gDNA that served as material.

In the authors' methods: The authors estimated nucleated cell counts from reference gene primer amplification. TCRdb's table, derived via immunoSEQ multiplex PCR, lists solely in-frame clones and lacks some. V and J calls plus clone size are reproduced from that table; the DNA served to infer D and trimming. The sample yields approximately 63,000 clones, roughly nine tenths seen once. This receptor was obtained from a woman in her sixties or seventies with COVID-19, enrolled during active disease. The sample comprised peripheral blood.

The CDR3: CASSEFNRSSYEQYF. In nucleotides, the CDR3 is TGTGCCAGCAGTGAATTCAACAGATCCTCCTACGAGCAGTACTTC. The V gene is TRBV25-1, the J gene TRBJ2-7, with no clear D. Looked up from germline, CDR1 is MGHDK and CDR2 is SYGVNS. The CDR3 length is 15 residues. Trimming removed 1 base from V and 0 bases from J, with 10 bases in between.